This T cell receptor (beta chain) was captured in a study of T cells in Graves' hyperthyroidism and ophthalmopathy. This clonotype was seen ten or more times. What it binds is not known. The germline gives CDR1 SGHTA, CDR2 FQGTGA. This CDR3 is 15 amino acids long. The V gene end was trimmed by 5 bases and the J gene end by 5 bases; junction bases not matched to a gene: 9. Whole-study findings and limits: A 13 V-J signature model discriminated ophthalmopathy versus stable hyperthyroidism. Model-based prediction identified ophthalmopathy a median approximately 6.2 months prior to its onset. Blood also held most thyroid clonotypes expanded beyond 0.001.

The CDR3 regions of TCR beta were amplified from RNA transcripts. HTBI primers were used for first-round RT-PCR of the TCR CDR3. TCRdb re-analysed the multiplex PCR reads in MiXCR, keeping a single row per CDR3 protein. The table has around 620,000 distinct CDR3 sequences, approximately 15% seen once. The chain employs TRBV7-3 and TRBJ2-1, with 7 bases identical to TRBD2. The source material was blood. The origin of this receptor is a woman between 18 and 30 years old with Graves' ophthalmopathy. CDR3 in DNA: TGTGCCAGCAGCCAGTGGCTAGCGGACGACAATGAGCAGTTCTTC. Translated, it gives CASSQWLADDNEQFF.